The rows below give T cell receptor beta chains drawn from one sample of a study of PD-L1 blockade in urothelial cancer. The assay was immunoSEQ multiplex PCR, and TCRdb's table has in-frame clones only and misses some. This repertoire shows just over 50,000 clones, roughly four fifths found once; its top ten account for roughly 4%. The input for sequencing was PBMCs, taken around atezolizumab (anti-PD-L1) treatment. The receptors stem from a man between 65 and 85 years old with urothelial cancer. CDR3s include the opening cysteine and the closing phenylalanine or tryptophan. The D gene is left open where the match is weak. Part of the rows lack a size; the others show once, few, many or a class for expanded clones.

v_gene,d_gene,abundance,j_gene,len,CDR3nt,CDR3aa
TRBV5-1,TRBD2,once,TRBJ2-3,17,TGCGCCAGCAGCGCACGACTAGGTAGCGGGAGTTCAGATACGCAGTATTTT,CASSARLGSGSSDTQYF
TRBV7-6,TRBD1,.,TRBJ2-1,15,TGTGCCAGCAGCTTAGCGGGACAGGGCACTAATGAGCAGTTCTTC,CASSLAGQGTNEQFF
TRBV5-6,TRBD2,.,TRBJ2-1,16,TGTGCCAGCAGCCGTTTAGGACTAGCGGCCTACAATGAGCAGTTCTTC,CASSRLGLAAYNEQFF
TRBV11-2,TRBD1,.,TRBJ1-2,14,TGTGCCAGCAGCTTCCGGGACAGGAACTATGGCTACACCTTC,CASSFRDRNYGYTF
TRBV5-5,TRBD1,.,TRBJ1-1,17,TGTGCCAGCAGCCCGAGGGCCTTGGGACAGGGCGGGACTGAAGCTTTCTTT,CASSPRALGQGGTEAFF
TRBV11-1,.,.,TRBJ2-7,13,TGTGCCAGCAGCTTAGACAGGCGAACGGTACAGTACTTC,CASSLDRRTVQYF
TRBV7-3,.,.,TRBJ1-1,15,TGTGCCAGCAGCCTCATGGGGGCCGGGGACACTGAAGCTTTCTTT,CASSLMGAGDTEAFF
TRBV4-2,.,few,TRBJ1-5,14,TGTGCCAGCAGTCTGACAGGTAGCAATCAGCCCCAGCATTTT,CASSLTGSNQPQHF
TRBV19,.,.,TRBJ1-1,14,TGTGCCAGTAGCCTCGGACAACAAACCACTGAAGCTTTCTTT,CASSLGQQTTEAFF
TRBV13,TRBD2,once,TRBJ2-7,16,TGTGCCAGCAGCTCCCGACTAGCGGGTCCCTCCTACGAGCAGTACTTC,CASSSRLAGPSYEQYF
TRBV5-1,TRBD1,.,TRBJ1-1,15,TGCGCCAGCAGTTTTGATACAGGGGGTGGCACTGAAGCTTTCTTT,CASSFDTGGGTEAFF
TRBV9,.,medium-sized,TRBJ2-2,15,TGTGCCAGCAGCGTGAACAGTTGGAACACCGGGGAGCTGTTTTTT,CASSVNSWNTGELFF
TRBV4-2,TRBD1,.,TRBJ1-4,19,TGTGCCAGCAGCCCCTGGACAGGGCCGGAGCGTCCAGCTAATGAAAAACTGTTTTTT,CASSPWTGPERPANEKLFF
TRBV15,TRBD1,once,TRBJ1-2,14,TGTGCCACCAGCAGAGGTCAGGGGGCTTATGGCTACACCTTC,CATSRGQGAYGYTF
TRBV6-6,TRBD2,.,TRBJ2-1,13,TGTGCCAGCAATGGGGGGGGGTACAATGAGCAGTTCTTC,CASNGGGYNEQFF
TRBV7-9,.,.,TRBJ2-7,15,TGTGCCAGCAGCCTCACAGGGAAAGCTGGGGACGAGCAGTACTTC,CASSLTGKAGDEQYF
TRBV5-1,TRBD1,.,TRBJ1-1,15,TGCGCCAGCAGCAGGTGGACAGGGGGTGGTACTGAAGCTTTCTTT,CASSRWTGGGTEAFF
TRBV10-3,.,.,TRBJ1-5,14,TGTGCCATCAGTGAGTGGGGGCAAGGTCAGCCCCAGCATTTT,CAISEWGQGQPQHF
TRBV4-3,.,.,TRBJ2-3,18,TGCGCCAGCAGCCAAGATCTCGATCGACTGGAATTTACGGATACGCAGTATTTT,CASSQDLDRLEFTDTQYF
TRBV7-2,.,.,TRBJ2-5,14,TGTGCCAGCAGTCGAGATGGTGCCCAAGAGACCCAGTACTTC,CASSRDGAQETQYF
TRBV28,.,.,TRBJ2-3,16,TGTGCCAGCAGTTCGGCGGGGAGCTTGGGTGTGGATACGCAGTATTTT,CASSSAGSLGVDTQYF
TRBV7-3,.,.,TRBJ2-5,14,TGTGCCAGCAGCCAAAGTGGGCGGGCGGAGACCCAGTACTTC,CASSQSGRAETQYF
TRBV13,.,once,TRBJ1-2,13,TGTGCCAGCAGCCGTGGGGGCCTCTATGGCTACACCTTC,CASSRGGLYGYTF
TRBV27,.,.,TRBJ2-7,15,TGTGCCAGCAGTTCGGGGAGGCGGCCTCTCTCTGAGCAGTACTTC,CASSSGRRPLSEQYF
TRBV6-1,TRBD1,few,TRBJ1-2,12,TGTGCCAGCAGTACAGGGGGCCGAGGCTACACCTTC,CASSTGGRGYTF
TRBV29-1,.,.,TRBJ2-1,15,TGCAGCGTCCCCTCCTTGACAGCGACCTACAATGAGCAGTTCTTC,CSVPSLTATYNEQFF
TRBV28,.,.,TRBJ2-7,14,TGTGCCAGCAGTTCCCCCAGGAAGACCTACGAGCAGTACTTC,CASSSPRKTYEQYF
TRBV6-1,TRBD1,.,TRBJ1-6,15,TGTGCCAGCAGTGACGTCTACGACAGGGATTCACCCCTCCACTTT,CASSDVYDRDSPLHF
TRBV11-3,TRBD1,.,TRBJ1-1,18,TGTGCCAGCAGCTTATCGGGACAGGGATTCTTGGGGAACACTGAAGCTTTCTTT,CASSLSGQGFLGNTEAFF
TRBV4-3,.,.,TRBJ1-1,15,TGCGCCAGCAGCCTCCGAATGCTGGGGAGCACTGAAGCTTTCTTT,CASSLRMLGSTEAFF
TRBV14,.,.,TRBJ2-3,14,TGTGCCAGCAGCAGGCGGGGCGGCACAGATACGCAGTATTTT,CASSRRGGTDTQYF
TRBV7-8,.,.,TRBJ1-1,13,TGTGCCAGCAGCTTAGATCCAGGTTTTGAAGCTTTCTTT,CASSLDPGFEAFF
TRBV4-1,TRBD1,.,TRBJ1-5,17,TGCGCCAGCAGCCAAATTTGGGGACAGATTAGCAATCAGCCCCAGCATTTT,CASSQIWGQISNQPQHF